This T cell receptor beta chain was sequenced in a study of cytomegalovirus exposure and HLA in healthy donors (dated by TCRdb to 2015 to 2018). Background on the whole study: An earlier analysis of roughly 630 of the donors reported 250 to 300 Gb of sequence data and 100 million to 130 million unique TCR beta sequences from 150 million to 200 million T cells. Of the 300 to 400 genotyped donors, over 65% fell in the genetic ancestry cluster associated with self-reported Caucasian donors. Every discovery cohort repertoire had been produced on one sequencing platform. In a later analysis, previously published TCR beta repertoires from hundreds of donors were re-analyzed and high-resolution HLA genotyping was added so that TCR occurrence patterns could be studied. HLA typing included class I and class II loci at four-digit resolution. The study combined high-throughput TCR immunosequencing, statistical association of individual TCRs with disease status, and machine learning to predict cytomegalovirus infection status. Using immunosequencing, the study profiled T cell repertoires from some 670 subjects and related those repertoires to cytomegalovirus serostatus. Roughly 5 DR-DQ haplotypes were handled as single units for association and clustering because linkage in the cohort was strong. Donor age, sex, ethnicity and CMV serostatus were compiled together with the repertoire data. Rather than using new phenotypic data, the later analysis identified candidate immune exposures from TCR beta sequences and from how often those sequences occurred across donors. In an earlier analysis of 587 of the donors, high-throughput TCR beta sequencing was used to judge whether each TCR beta V gene segment behaved as functional or pseudogenic. The number of donors typed differed by locus, with about 629-640 for A, B, C, DRB1 and DQB1, over 500 for DQA1, some 570 for DPA1, and around 460 for DPB1. The study aimed to test whether cataloging public T cell receptors could reveal signatures of past pathogen exposure. On average, roughly 250,000 unique TCR beta nucleotide sequences were sequenced per donor among 398 genotyped donors of the cohort, with about 17% of those sequences being non-productive. A later genetic analysis took genome-wide SNP genotypes for about 65% of the 666 donors and used that subset as a discovery cohort. A separate validation cohort of approximately 130 different subjects was used in addition to the roughly 720-subject first cohort. Approximately 310 gigabases of sequencing data and 70 million to 100 million unique TCR sequences made up an early release that covered under 750 HLA-typed donors.

There are 16 amino acids in the CDR3, from cysteine to phenylalanine inclusive. Left in the record is the CDR3 DNA by itself, 48 bases read in frame from the first base. Trimming takes 6 bases from V and 4 bases from J, and the germline ends sit 21 bases apart. Taken from the germline V gene, the CDR1 and CDR2 loops are MDHEN and SYDVKM. A note on this clone: Its antigen remains undetermined. No much larger clonotype is one base removed from it; base qualities were not supplied.

The cohort comprised around 700 healthy bone marrow donors. All cohort members were sampled while nominally healthy, although unrecorded immune exposures were likely present. The donor was CMV seronegative and was included in the group of around 320 seronegative cohort members. A peripheral blood sample was collected from each donor, and TCR beta sequencing was performed on peripheral blood mononuclear cells. Genomic DNA extraction from the blood cell samples was performed with the Qiagen DNeasy Blood Extraction Kit. Libraries were built with the immunoSEQ multiplex PCR assay. A mixture of 60 forward primers for TCR Vbeta segments and 13 reverse primers for TCR Jbeta segments was used in the multiplex PCR. A multiplex PCR assay on genomic DNA amplified the CDR3 region of rearranged TCR beta genes. The amplified TCR beta libraries were sequenced on the Illumina HiSeq System as 87-base-pair reads. In the original analysis: In a later analysis, tens of millions of unique TCR beta chains were counted across the roughly 610 repertoires, and roughly 11 million of these chains were shared by at least two donors. A nearest-neighbor algorithm error-corrected the raw reads and collapsed the reads into unique sequences, merging closely related sequences to remove PCR and sequencing errors. CDR3 sequences were aligned to IMGT reference sequences to assign V, D and J gene segments. For a sequence to be retained, a match of at least six nucleotides to both a V gene segment and a J gene segment was required. A rearrangement counted as productive if the CDR3 had no stop codons and remained in frame with V and J, and every other rearrangement counted as non-productive. Following IMGT convention, CDR3 was defined as the stretch from the second conserved V-encoded cysteine up to the conserved J-encoded phenylalanine. The earlier analysis of around 640 of the donors excluded sequences that lacked an unambiguous match to a single V gene segment. In an earlier analysis of some 590 of the donors, a V segment was called functional when productive rearrangements were above 56.7%, and segregating when the standard deviation between donors exceeded 5%. A statistical classification framework was developed to diagnose cytomegalovirus status using the catalog of TCR beta chain sequences. V and J gene assignment, in a later analysis, came from comparing TCR nucleotide sequences with IMGT/GENE-DB human TR gene sequences. In a later analysis, CDR3 sequences and most-parsimonious VDJ recombination scenarios were assigned using the TCRdist pipeline. In a later analysis, each TCR beta chain was defined by its CDR3 amino acid sequence together with its V-gene family, and reads lacking a unique V-gene family were excluded. In a later analysis, a few hundred highly shared, low-generation-probability nucleotide sequences were removed to address suspected cross-contamination and a sequencing artifact. In a later analysis, a clonal expansion index was calculated for each public chain from normalized within-repertoire ranks of inferred template counts. In a later analysis, generation probabilities were computed using a VDJ recombination model fitted to out-of-frame rearrangements, and the results were checked against IGoR. In a later analysis, hypergeometric tests were used to score TCR-TCR, TCR-HLA and TCR-CMV co-occurrence, with a repertoire-size bias correction applied to TCR pairs. To estimate false discovery rates, a later analysis permuted the HLA or CMV assignments 20 times. In a later analysis, co-occurring TCRs were grouped using DBSCAN, and TCRdist sequence similarity was added for clustering within HLA-allele-positive subsets. Co-occurrence clustering excluded repertoires with fewer than 30,000 or more than 120,000 public chains, plus five with anomalous nucleotide sharing. This immuneACCESS table, as held by TCRdb, lists in-frame sequences with V and J called but not all clones. Of the missing ones, under half trace to an unresolved V gene in checked studies; the others have no known cause. V and J calls and clone size are given by that table; D and trimming were obtained from the DNA. Recorded for this sample are about 140,000 clones; about 84% of them occurred a single time. Over 2% of the sample rests with the top ten.

Results the study describes overall, beyond this receptor: A later analysis associated about 17,000 TCR beta sequences with specific HLA alleles at a false discovery rate of 0.05. While some public TCRs were present in many individuals, most TCR sequences turned up only very rarely across donors. A further reported finding was that TCR beta sequences accurately predicted the HLA-A and HLA-B alleles for most subjects in the first cohort. Because counts were too low, about 15 rarely observed V segments, including chromosome 9 orphons, were left out of the earlier analysis of some 600 of the donors. The only immune exposure information available for the cohort was CMV serostatus. A later analysis reported that several top co-occurrence clusters appeared linked to parvovirus B19, influenza, CMV and Epstein-Barr virus. The classifier was reported to diagnose cytomegalovirus status with high specificity and sensitivity in both the original and validation cohorts. Some IMGT-functional V segments, including TRBV6-2 and TRBV6-3, could not be told apart with the 87-base-pair reads, so those segments were excluded. In a later analysis, HLA-associated TCR beta chains were found to be more clonally expanded and to have lower generation probabilities than equally common non-associated chains. An earlier analysis of approximately 570 of the donors showed that most TCR beta V segments appeared in productive rearrangements either about 90% or about 30% of the time, which broadly matched IMGT annotations. Three of the identified cytomegalovirus-associated TCR beta chains were confirmed in vitro to be specific for cytomegalovirus antigens. The sequencing pipeline was judged likely to have produced a cluster of highly shared sequence variants as a technical artifact. Strong co-occurrence of HLA alleles, especially DR and DQ, made assigning TCR associations to individual alleles difficult. This cohort had only TCR beta chains sequenced, and the lack of alpha or paired-chain data limited which features could be detected. Roughly uniform sequencing depth across donors was assumed in presence/absence analyses, although this assumption may not hold. An association between a missense DCLRE1C variant and V-gene and J-gene trimming of TCR beta chains was found in a later genetic analysis and replicated in an independent cohort. In a later analysis, most CMV-associated TCR beta chains were found to appear HLA-restricted, with HLA associations seemingly driven largely by CMV exposure. The study gave a list of under 200 TCR beta chains associated with cytomegalovirus. Linkage disequilibrium might explain the correlated functional status among segregating V segments, but an unknown experimental factor could not be excluded. In a later analysis, TCR association rates were found to vary across HLA loci, with the most associated TCRs seen for DRB1 alleles and the fewest for HLA-C alleles. The authors suggested that the approach could potentially be generalized to other disease states and immunological phenotypes. Because some donors lacked HLA typing at each locus, the association tests relied only on the typed subset. Compared with the approximately 600-donor mean, donors in an Asian-associated ancestry cluster had fewer N-insertions in productive TCRs, according to a later genetic analysis.

Sequencing was carried out using PBMCs. The rearranged segments are TRBV28 and TRBJ2-5; possibly the D gene is TRBD1, per 6 matching bases. The sequence was collected from a man in his fifties or sixties in good health and CMV-seronegative. At the DNA level, the sequence is TGTGCCAGCAGGATCCGTCCCCCACAGGGAATAGAGACCCAGTACTTC. Its amino acids are CASRIRPPQGIETQYF.